This record concerns one TCR beta chain sequence. The target antigen is unknown. This sample was included in a study of shared clonotypes between healthy human individuals. Across the whole study: Serving as donors were two women and three men, whose ages spanned 18 to 49.

Positive CCR7 selection of CD45RO-negative cells yielded the naive CD8 cells, and terminally differentiated effector memory CD45RA+ cells were excluded. Germline-derived CDR1 and CDR2 are LNHDA and SQIVND (reference sequence). V was clipped by 5 bases and J by 2 bases, with 13 bases between them. The CDR3 loop spans 14 amino acids. The assay was immunoSEQ multiplex PCR, and TCRdb's table has in-frame clones only and misses some. The sample records about 1,900,000 clones, about 95% being singletons. General study findings and limits: Blood was the only sampled material, and tissue repertoires likely differ. Sharing across four donors was seen in 4% to 6.5% of naive CD4 clonotypes. Even with large depth, rarefaction showed that sorted-subset sequencing was incomplete.

Material: naive CD8+ T cells sorted from blood. This TCR derives from a young man in good health. The J gene is TRBJ2-7, the V gene TRBV19; a possible D gene is TRBD1 (5 bases). The CDR3 here is CASSETEGPYEQYF. Written as DNA, the CDR3 is TGTGCCAGTAGTGAGACAGAAGGCCCCTACGAGCAGTACTTC.